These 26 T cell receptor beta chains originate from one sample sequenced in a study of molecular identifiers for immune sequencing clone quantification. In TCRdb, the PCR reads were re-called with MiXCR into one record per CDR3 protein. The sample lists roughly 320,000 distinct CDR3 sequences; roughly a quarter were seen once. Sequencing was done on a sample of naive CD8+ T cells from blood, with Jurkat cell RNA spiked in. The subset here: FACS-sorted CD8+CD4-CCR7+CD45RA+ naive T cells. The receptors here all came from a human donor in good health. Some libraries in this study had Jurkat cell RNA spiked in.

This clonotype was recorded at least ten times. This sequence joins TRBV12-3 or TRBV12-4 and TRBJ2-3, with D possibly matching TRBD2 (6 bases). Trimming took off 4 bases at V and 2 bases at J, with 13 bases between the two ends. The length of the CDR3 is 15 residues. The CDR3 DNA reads TGTGCCAGCAGTTCGCTAGCGATCAACACAGATACGCAGTATTTT. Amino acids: CASSSLAINTDTQYF.

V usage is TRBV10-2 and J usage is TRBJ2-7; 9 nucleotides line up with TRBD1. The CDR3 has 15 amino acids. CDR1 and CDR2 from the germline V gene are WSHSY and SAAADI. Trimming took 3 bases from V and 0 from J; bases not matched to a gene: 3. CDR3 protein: CASSEQGADSYEQYF. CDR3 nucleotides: TGCGCCAGCAGTGAACAGGGGGCCGACTCCTACGAGCAGTACTTC.

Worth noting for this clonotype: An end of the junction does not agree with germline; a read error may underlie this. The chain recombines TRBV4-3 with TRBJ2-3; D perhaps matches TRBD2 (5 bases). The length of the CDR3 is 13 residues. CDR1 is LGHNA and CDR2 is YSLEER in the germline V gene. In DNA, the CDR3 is TGCGCCAGCGGCCAATTTGGGAGAGATACGCAGTATTTT. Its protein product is CASGQFGRDTQYF.

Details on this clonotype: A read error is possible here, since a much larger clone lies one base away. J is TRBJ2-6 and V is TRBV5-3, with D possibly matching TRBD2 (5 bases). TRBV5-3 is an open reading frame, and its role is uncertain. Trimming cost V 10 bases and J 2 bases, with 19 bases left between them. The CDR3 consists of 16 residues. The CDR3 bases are TGTGCCTGCAGCTTGGATCCGGGGACTGGGGCCAACGTCCTGACTTTC. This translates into CACSLDPGTGANVLTF.

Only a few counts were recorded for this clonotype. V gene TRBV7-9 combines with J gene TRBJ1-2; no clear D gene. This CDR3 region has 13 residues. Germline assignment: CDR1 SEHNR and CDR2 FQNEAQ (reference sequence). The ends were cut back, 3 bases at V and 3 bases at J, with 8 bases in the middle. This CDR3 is CASSFWEYYGYTF. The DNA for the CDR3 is TGTGCCAGCAGCTTCTGGGAATACTATGGCTACACCTTC.

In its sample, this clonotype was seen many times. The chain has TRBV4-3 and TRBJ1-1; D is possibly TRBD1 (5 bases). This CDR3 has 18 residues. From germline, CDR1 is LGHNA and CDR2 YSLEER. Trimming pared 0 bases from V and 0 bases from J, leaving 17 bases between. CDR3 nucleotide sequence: TGCGCCAGCAGCCAAGAGCTTGGGACGGCAGGCGTGAACACTGAAGCTTTCTTT. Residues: CASSQELGTAGVNTEAFF.

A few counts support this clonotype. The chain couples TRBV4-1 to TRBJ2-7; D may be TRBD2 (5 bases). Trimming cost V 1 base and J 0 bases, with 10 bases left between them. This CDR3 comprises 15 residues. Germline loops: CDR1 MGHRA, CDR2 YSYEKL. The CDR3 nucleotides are TGCGCCAGCAGCCAAGGCGGGCCGAGCTCCTACGAGCAGTACTTC. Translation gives CASSQGGPSSYEQYF.

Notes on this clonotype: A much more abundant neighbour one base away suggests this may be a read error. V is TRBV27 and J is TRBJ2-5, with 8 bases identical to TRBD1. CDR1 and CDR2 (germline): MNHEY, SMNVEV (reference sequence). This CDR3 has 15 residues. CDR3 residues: CASSWGTGPQEPQYF. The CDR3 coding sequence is TGTGCCAGCAGTTGGGGGACAGGACCGCAAGAGCCCCAGTACTTC.

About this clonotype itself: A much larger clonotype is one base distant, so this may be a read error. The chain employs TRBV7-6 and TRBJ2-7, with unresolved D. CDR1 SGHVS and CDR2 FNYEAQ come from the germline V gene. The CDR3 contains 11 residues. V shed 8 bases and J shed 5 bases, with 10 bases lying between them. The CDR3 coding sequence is TGTGCCAGCGGTTGGGCGGACGAGCAGTACTTC. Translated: CASGWADEQYF.

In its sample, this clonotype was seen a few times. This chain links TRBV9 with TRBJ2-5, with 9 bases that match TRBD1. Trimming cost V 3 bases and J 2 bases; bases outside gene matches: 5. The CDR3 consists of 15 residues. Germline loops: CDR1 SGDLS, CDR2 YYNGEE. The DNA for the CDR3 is TGTGCCAGCAGCGCTACAGGGGGCCGGCAAGAGACCCAGTACTTC. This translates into CASSATGGRQETQYF.

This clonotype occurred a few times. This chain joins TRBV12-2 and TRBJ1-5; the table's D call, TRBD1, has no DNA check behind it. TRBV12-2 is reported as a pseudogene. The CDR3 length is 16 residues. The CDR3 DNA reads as TGTGCAAGTCGCTTAGGGACAGGCTTATTGGATCAGCCCCAGCATTTT. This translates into CASRLGTGLLDQPQHF.

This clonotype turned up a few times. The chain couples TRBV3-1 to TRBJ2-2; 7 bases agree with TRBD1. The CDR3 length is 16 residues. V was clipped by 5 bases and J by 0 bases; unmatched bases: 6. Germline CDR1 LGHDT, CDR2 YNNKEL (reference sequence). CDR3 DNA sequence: TGTGCCAGCAGCTCCTTGGGGACAGCGAACACCGGGGAGCTGTTTTTT. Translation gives CASSSLGTANTGELFF.

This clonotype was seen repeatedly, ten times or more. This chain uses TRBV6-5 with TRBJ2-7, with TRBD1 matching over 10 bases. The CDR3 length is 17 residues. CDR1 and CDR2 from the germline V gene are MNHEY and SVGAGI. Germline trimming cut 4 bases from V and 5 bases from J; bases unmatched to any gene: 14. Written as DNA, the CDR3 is TGTGCCAGCAGTTCTGGGACAGGGGCATCCCGGTGGAACGAGCAGTACTTC. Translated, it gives CASSSGTGASRWNEQYF.

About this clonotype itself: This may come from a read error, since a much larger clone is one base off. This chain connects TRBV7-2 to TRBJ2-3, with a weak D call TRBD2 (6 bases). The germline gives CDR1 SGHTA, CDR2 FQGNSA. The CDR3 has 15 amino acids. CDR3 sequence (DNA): TGTGCCAGCAGCTTAGATGCGGGGAGCACAGGTACGCAGTATTTT. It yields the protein CASSLDAGSTGTQYF.

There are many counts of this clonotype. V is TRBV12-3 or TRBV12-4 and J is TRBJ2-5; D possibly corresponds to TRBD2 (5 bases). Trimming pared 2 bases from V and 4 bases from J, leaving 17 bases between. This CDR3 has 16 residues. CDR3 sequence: CASSLRLALEPETQYF. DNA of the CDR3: TGTGCCAGCAGTTTAAGGCTAGCTCTTGAGCCAGAGACCCAGTACTTC.

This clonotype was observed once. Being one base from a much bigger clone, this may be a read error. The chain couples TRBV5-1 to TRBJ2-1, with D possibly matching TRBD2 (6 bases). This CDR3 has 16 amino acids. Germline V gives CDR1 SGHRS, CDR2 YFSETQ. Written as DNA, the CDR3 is TGCGACAGCAGCTTGGGTCTAGCGCCCTCCTACAATGAGCAGTTCTTC. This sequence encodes CDSSLGLAPSYNEQFF.

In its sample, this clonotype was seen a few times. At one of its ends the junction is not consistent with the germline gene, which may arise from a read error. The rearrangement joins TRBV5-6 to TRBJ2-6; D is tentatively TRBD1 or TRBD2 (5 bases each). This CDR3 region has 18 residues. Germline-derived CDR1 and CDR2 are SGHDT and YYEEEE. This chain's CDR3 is CASSLAGDSISGANVPTF. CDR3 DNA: TGTGCCAGCAGCTTGGCCGGGGATTCGATATCTGGGGCCAACGTCCCGACTTTC.

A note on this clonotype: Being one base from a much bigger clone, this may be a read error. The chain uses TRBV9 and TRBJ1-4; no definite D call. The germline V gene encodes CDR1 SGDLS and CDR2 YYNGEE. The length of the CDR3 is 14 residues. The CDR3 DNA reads TGTGCCAGCAGCGTACAGTCAACTAATAAAAAACTGTTTTTT. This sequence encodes CASSVQSTNKKLFF.

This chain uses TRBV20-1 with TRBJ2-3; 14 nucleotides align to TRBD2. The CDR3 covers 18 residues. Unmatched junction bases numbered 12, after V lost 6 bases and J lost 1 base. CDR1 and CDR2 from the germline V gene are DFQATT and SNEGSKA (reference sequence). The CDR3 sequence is CSANSGLAGEAGTDTQYF. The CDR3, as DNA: TGCAGTGCCAATTCGGGACTAGCGGGAGAAGCTGGCACAGATACGCAGTATTTT.

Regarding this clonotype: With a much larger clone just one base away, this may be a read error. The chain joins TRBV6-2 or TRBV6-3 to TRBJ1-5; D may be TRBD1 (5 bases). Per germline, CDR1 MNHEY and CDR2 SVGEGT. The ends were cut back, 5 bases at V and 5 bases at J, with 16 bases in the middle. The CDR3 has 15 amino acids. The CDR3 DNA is TGTGCCAGCAGTGCTGGGGCCCCCCCCCATCAGCCCCAGCATTTT. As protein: CASSAGAPPHQPQHF.

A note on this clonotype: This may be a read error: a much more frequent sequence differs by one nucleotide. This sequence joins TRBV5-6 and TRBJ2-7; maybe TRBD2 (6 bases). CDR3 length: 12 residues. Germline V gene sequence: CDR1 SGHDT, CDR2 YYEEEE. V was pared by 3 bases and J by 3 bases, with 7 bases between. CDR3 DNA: TGTGCCAGCAGCTCGGGAGTCTACGAGCAGTACTTC. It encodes CASSSGVYEQYF.

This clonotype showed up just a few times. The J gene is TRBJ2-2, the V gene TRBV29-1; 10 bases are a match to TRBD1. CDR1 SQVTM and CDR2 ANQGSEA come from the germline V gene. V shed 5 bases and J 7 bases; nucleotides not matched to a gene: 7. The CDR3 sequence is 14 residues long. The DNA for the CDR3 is TGCAGCGTTCTAAGGGGACAGGGGAACGGGGAGCTGTTTTTT. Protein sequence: CSVLRGQGNGELFF.

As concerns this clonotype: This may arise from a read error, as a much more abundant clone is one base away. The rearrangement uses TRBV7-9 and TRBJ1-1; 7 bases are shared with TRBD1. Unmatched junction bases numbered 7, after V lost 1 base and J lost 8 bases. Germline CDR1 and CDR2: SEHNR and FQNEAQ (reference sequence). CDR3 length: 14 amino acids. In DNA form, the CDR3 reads TGTGCCAGCAGCTTAGGGTCCGACAGGGACGAAGCTTTCTTT. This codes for CASSLGSDRDEAFF.

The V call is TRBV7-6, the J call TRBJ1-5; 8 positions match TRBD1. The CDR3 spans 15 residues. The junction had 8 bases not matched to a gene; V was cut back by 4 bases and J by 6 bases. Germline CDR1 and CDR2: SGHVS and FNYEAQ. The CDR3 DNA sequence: TGTGCCAGCAGCTCAGGACAGGGTGGGAGTCAGCCCCAGCATTTT. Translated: CASSSGQGGSQPQHF.

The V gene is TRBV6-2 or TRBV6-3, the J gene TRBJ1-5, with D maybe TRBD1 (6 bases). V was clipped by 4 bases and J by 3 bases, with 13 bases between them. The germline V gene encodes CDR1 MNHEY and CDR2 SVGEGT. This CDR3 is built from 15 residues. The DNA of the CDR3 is TGTGCCAGCAGTTCAACAGGGACGGTCAATCAGCCCCAGCATTTT. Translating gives CASSSTGTVNQPQHF.

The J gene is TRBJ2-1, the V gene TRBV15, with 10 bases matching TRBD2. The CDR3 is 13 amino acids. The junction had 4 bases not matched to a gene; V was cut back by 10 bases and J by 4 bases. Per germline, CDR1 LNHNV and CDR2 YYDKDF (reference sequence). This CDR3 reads CAIRAGGYNEQFF. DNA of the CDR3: TGTGCCATACGAGCGGGAGGGTACAATGAGCAGTTCTTC.